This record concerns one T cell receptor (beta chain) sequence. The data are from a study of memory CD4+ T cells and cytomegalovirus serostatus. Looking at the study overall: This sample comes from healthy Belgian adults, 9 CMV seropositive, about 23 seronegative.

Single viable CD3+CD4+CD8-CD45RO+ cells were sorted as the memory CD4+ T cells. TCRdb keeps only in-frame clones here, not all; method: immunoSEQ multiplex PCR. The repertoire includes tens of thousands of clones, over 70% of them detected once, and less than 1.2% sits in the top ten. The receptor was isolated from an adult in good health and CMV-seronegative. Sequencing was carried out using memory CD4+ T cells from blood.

CDR3: CASAGLGWETQYF. The CDR3 bases are TGTGCCAGCGCGGGACTGGGGTGGGAGACCCAGTACTTC. The gene calls are TRBV5-6 and TRBJ2-5; D may be TRBD2 (6 bases). V lost 7 bases, J lost 5 bases, and 15 bases lay in between. Germline V gene lookup returns CDR1 SGHDT and CDR2 YYEEEE. The CDR3 has 13 residues.